One and the same sample provided the 27 T cell receptor beta chains below, sequenced in a study of early T cells in non-severe SARS-CoV-2 infection. TCRdb redid the calling of the 5' RACE reads with MiXCR, one entry per CDR3 protein. The data contain tens of thousands of distinct CDR3 sequences, more than 13% of them singletons. The sequenced material came from whole blood. The source is an adult who was a healthcare worker with PCR-confirmed SARS-CoV-2 infection or an uninfected control (not recorded which).

The chain has TRBV7-8 and TRBJ2-1, with 7 bases that match TRBD2. The CDR3 has 17 amino acids. Trimming removed 1 base from V and 5 bases from J; junction bases left unmatched: 11. Germline values: CDR1 SGHVS, CDR2 FQNEAQ. This CDR3 reads CASSLGTASGAHNEQFF. CDR3 nucleotides: TGTGCCAGCAGCTTAGGGACGGCTAGCGGAGCCCACAATGAGCAGTTCTTC.

In this sample, this clonotype turned up a few times. V gene TRBV3-1 combines with J gene TRBJ2-1; 7 bases align to TRBD2. Germline V gene data show CDR1 as LGHDT and CDR2 as YNNKEL (reference sequence). The CDR3 has 19 amino acids. V lost 1 base to trimming and J lost 6 bases; unmatched junction nucleotides: 18. The CDR3: CASSQVTLREGPSPNEQFF. The CDR3 nucleotides are TGTGCCAGCAGCCAAGTAACGCTGAGGGAGGGCCCTAGTCCCAATGAGCAGTTCTTC.

The chain is built from TRBV6-5 and TRBJ2-5; D might be TRBD2 (6 bases). CDR1 MNHEY and CDR2 SVGAGI come from the germline V gene. V was pared by 8 bases and J by 5 bases, with 18 bases between. The CDR3 has 14 residues. The CDR3 region is CASQTALARETQYF. The CDR3 bases are TGTGCCAGCCAAACCGCTCTAGCGAGGGAGACCCAGTACTTC.

There are many counts of this clonotype. This rearrangement joins TRBV5-1 to TRBJ2-1, with TRBD2 identical over 12 bases. With V trimmed by 0 bases and J by 5 bases, 0 bases remained unmatched. The CDR3 is made up of 15 amino acids. The germline V gene encodes CDR1 SGHRS and CDR2 YFSETQ. The CDR3, as DNA: TGCGCCAGCAGCTTGGGACTAGCGGGGGACAATGAGCAGTTCTTC. Protein product: CASSLGLAGDNEQFF.

The chain joins TRBV6-5 to TRBJ1-2; TRBD1 agrees at 7 bases. Trimming at V came to 7 bases and at J to 3 bases, leaving 8 bases not matched to a gene. Germline V gene lookup returns CDR1 MNHEY and CDR2 SVGAGI. This CDR3 comprises 14 residues. The CDR3 DNA sequence: TGTGCCAGCATTGACAGGGTGGGAGACTATGGCTACACCTTC. Protein product: CASIDRVGDYGYTF.

This clonotype was detected many times. This chain uses TRBV19 with TRBJ2-1, with D tentatively TRBD2 (5 bases). The length of the CDR3 is 12 residues. Trimming took off 3 bases at V and 9 bases at J, with 9 bases between the two ends. The germline CDR1 and CDR2 sequences are LNHDA and SQIVND (reference sequence). CDR3 coding DNA: TGTGCCAGTAGTATTAACGGGATTGAGCAGTTCTTC. As protein: CASSINGIEQFF.

This chain's CDR3 is CASSLLGDRAAEYGYTF. The CDR3 DNA follows: TGTGCCAGCAGCTTGTTGGGGGACAGGGCTGCCGAGTATGGCTACACCTTC. The chain links TRBV5-6 to TRBJ1-2, with 9 bases lining up with TRBD1. Germline V gene data show CDR1 as SGHDT and CDR2 as YYEEEE. This CDR3 is built from 17 residues. With V trimmed by 1 base and J by 5 bases, 12 bases remained unmatched.

The CDR3: CASSLDQGRARTGELFF. The CDR3 coding sequence is TGTGCCAGCAGCTTAGATCAGGGACGGGCCCGCACCGGGGAGCTGTTTTTT. The rearrangement links TRBV11-3 to TRBJ2-2, with D perhaps being TRBD1 or TRBD2 (5 bases each). Germline lookup yields CDR1 SGHNT and CDR2 YENEEA. The CDR3 is 17 residues long. The ends were cut back, 0 bases at V and 4 bases at J, with 15 bases in the middle.

This clonotype was observed many times. The genes are TRBV11-3 and TRBJ2-3; D ambiguous. Trimming removed 2 bases from V and 4 bases from J, with 10 bases in between. This CDR3 is 14 amino acids long. Germline CDR1 SGHNT, CDR2 YENEEA. CDR3 sequence reads: CASSLSAVADTQYF. The CDR3 nucleotides read TGTGCCAGCAGCTTAAGCGCCGTGGCAGATACGCAGTATTTT.

This clonotype was seen a handful of times. The chain recombines TRBV20-1 with TRBJ2-3; D gene unclear. Germline V gene sequence: CDR1 DFQATT, CDR2 SNEGSKA (reference sequence). This CDR3 contains 11 residues. With 7 bases removed from V and 7 bases from J, the gap between germline ends came to 12 bases. In nucleotides, the CDR3 is TGCAGTGTCCATGCGGCAAATACGCAGTATTTT. This translates into CSVHAANTQYF.

This clonotype was observed a few times. J is TRBJ2-7 and V is TRBV7-9, with 9 bases aligning to TRBD1. The germline CDR1 and CDR2 sequences are SEHNR and FQNEAQ (reference sequence). V lost 5 bases to trimming and J lost 0 bases; unmatched junction nucleotides: 11. CDR3 length: 17 amino acids. CDR3 DNA: TGTGCCAGCAGCCCCGACAGGGGGTTAGGCAACTCCTACGAGCAGTACTTC. Encoded protein: CASSPDRGLGNSYEQYF.

There are a few counts of this clonotype. This chain uses TRBV7-2 with TRBJ1-3, with D maybe TRBD1 (5 bases). Germline V gene sequence: CDR1 SGHTA, CDR2 FQGNSA. The CDR3 has 14 amino acids. Trimming cost V 1 base and J 7 bases, with 11 bases left between them. CDR3 region: CASSLGAGTNTIYF. The CDR3 DNA reads as TGTGCCAGCAGCTTAGGGGCAGGGACGAACACCATATATTTT.

The sample holds a few counts of this clonotype. The rearrangement links TRBV7-3 to TRBJ2-3; D might be TRBD1 or TRBD2, each matching 5 bases. The V gene lost 5 bases and the J gene lost 5 bases, with 8 bases spanning the gap. The CDR3 has 12 amino acids. From germline, CDR1 is SGHTA and CDR2 FQGTGA. The CDR3: CASSPGRDTQYF. CDR3 nucleotide sequence: TGTGCCAGCAGCCCAGGGAGAGATACGCAGTATTTT.

The sample holds a few counts of this clonotype. The rearrangement joins TRBV5-1 to TRBJ2-1; 9 bases are a match to TRBD2. The length of the CDR3 is 17 residues. V trimming: 4 bases; J trimming: 5 bases; junction bases outside the gene matches: 13. The germline CDR1 and CDR2 sequences are SGHRS and YFSETQ. The CDR3 region has the DNA TGCGCCAGCAGCCCCCGGGCCGGGACTAGCCTAAACAATGAGCAGTTCTTC. Translated, it gives CASSPRAGTSLNNEQFF.

This clonotype appeared a few times. This chain joins TRBV6-5 and TRBJ1-2; TRBD1 agrees at 9 bases. Germline CDR1 reads MNHEY; CDR2 reads SVGAGI. Trimming at V came to 2 bases and at J to 2 bases, leaving 0 bases not matched to a gene. CDR3 size: 14 residues. CDR3 nucleotide sequence: TGTGCCAGCAGTTACGACAGGGGGAACTATGGCTACACCTTC. Encoded protein: CASSYDRGNYGYTF.

This clonotype was seen more than once but under ten times. The gene calls are TRBV7-3 and TRBJ1-1, with D possibly being TRBD1 (5 bases). The CDR3 is 14 residues long. CDR1 and CDR2 from the germline V gene are SGHTA and FQGTGA. Trimming pared 4 bases from V and 5 bases from J, leaving 14 bases between. The CDR3 DNA reads TGTGCCAGCAGCTCCAGGGCAGGGCGGACTGAAGCTTTCTTT. Protein sequence: CASSSRAGRTEAFF.

V gene TRBV2 combines with J gene TRBJ2-3, with D hard to call. Trimming removed 4 bases from V and 3 bases from J, with 8 bases in between. Germline V gene lookup returns CDR1 SNHLY and CDR2 FYNNEI. The CDR3 is made up of 13 amino acids. CDR3 nucleotides: TGTGCCAGCAGTGGAGTTAAAACAGATACGCAGTATTTT. It specifies CASSGVKTDTQYF.

This chain connects TRBV19 to TRBJ2-3; D ambiguous. Per the germline V gene, CDR1 is LNHDA and CDR2 is SQIVND (reference sequence). Trimming cost V 5 bases and J 0 bases, with 9 bases left between them. CDR3 length: 14 amino acids. CDR3 sequence reads: CASSSPKSTDTQYF. The CDR3 coding sequence is TGTGCCAGTAGTTCCCCGAAAAGCACAGATACGCAGTATTTT. Full variable domain (rest looked up from reference TRBV19 and TRBJ2-3): DGGITQSPKYLFRKEGQNVTLSCEQNLNHDAMYWYRQDPGQGLRLIYYSQIVNDFQKGDIAEGYSVSREKKESFPLTVTSAQKNPTAFYLCASSSPKSTDTQYFGPGTRLTVL.

This clonotype showed up many times. V usage is TRBV7-3 and J usage is TRBJ2-1; TRBD2 matches at 10 bases. CDR1 SGHTA and CDR2 FQGTGA come from the germline V gene. After removal of 5 bases from V and 6 bases from J, the junction contained 7 bases not matched to a gene. This CDR3 is 15 amino acids long. DNA of the CDR3: TGTGCCAGCAGCCCCCGAACTAGCGGGGCCAATGAGCAGTTCTTC. It is translated as CASSPRTSGANEQFF.

This clonotype showed up many times. The CDR3 DNA follows: TGTGCCAGCAGCCACCAGGGAGAAGAGACCCAGTACTTC. Translated, it gives CASSHQGEETQYF. This chain links TRBV3-1 with TRBJ2-5; D may be TRBD1 or TRBD2 (5 bases each). This CDR3 has 13 residues. The germline V gene has CDR1 LGHDT and CDR2 YNNKEL (reference sequence). Between the trimmed V and J ends, which lost 3 bases and 3 bases, there was a span of 8 bases.

This clonotype has ten or more counts. The V and J genes are TRBV7-9 and TRBJ1-2; tentative D call: TRBD1 (6 bases). The CDR3 is 18 residues long. Germline V gene lookup returns CDR1 SEHNR and CDR2 FQNEAQ (reference sequence). The germline V and J ends were trimmed by 1 base and 1 base, with 19 bases remaining between them. Here the CDR3 DNA reads TGTGCCAGCAGCTTAGTTAGAGGGGGACAATCCGATAACTATGGCTACACCTTC. Its protein is CASSLVRGGQSDNYGYTF.

CDR3 DNA sequence: TGTGCCAGCAGCGTCGCGGTAGCGGGGGGTACAGATACGCAGTATTTT. Translating it yields CASSVAVAGGTDTQYF. This chain links TRBV7-3 with TRBJ2-3; 10 bases line up with TRBD2. Germline lookup yields CDR1 SGHTA and CDR2 FQGTGA. V shed 5 bases, J shed 3 bases, and the junction held 8 bases outside the gene matches. This CDR3 comprises 16 residues.

V gene TRBV29-1 combines with J gene TRBJ1-1; D gene unclear. From germline, CDR1 is SQVTM and CDR2 ANQGSEA. V lost 0 bases, J lost 5 bases, and 13 bases lay in between. The CDR3 is 14 residues long. CDR3 bases: TGCAGCGTTGAAGATTGGAGGGCGAGAACTGAAGCTTTCTTT. Its translation: CSVEDWRARTEAFF.

This clonotype was observed a handful of times. The chain links TRBV20-1 to TRBJ2-5; 14 bases are shared with TRBD2. Per the germline V gene, CDR1 is DFQATT and CDR2 is SNEGSKA (reference sequence). V was clipped by 5 bases and J by 5 bases; unmatched bases: 4. The CDR3 extends over 14 amino acids. This CDR3 is CSAATSGRGETQYF. DNA of the CDR3: TGCAGTGCTGCGACTAGCGGGAGGGGGGAGACCCAGTACTTC.

This clonotype was found many times. The chain joins TRBV29-1 to TRBJ1-2; no reliable D call. The CDR3 length is 15 residues. Trimming took off 1 base at V and 5 bases at J, with 17 bases between the two ends. Germline V CDR1 and CDR2: SQVTM, ANQGSEA. CDR3 nucleotides: TGCAGCGTTGAAGTCGTGGGAGAAACCCTTTATGGCTACACCTTC. Translation: CSVEVVGETLYGYTF. The complete variable domain, with remaining parts taken from reference TRBV29-1 and TRBJ1-2, reads SAVISQKPSRDICQRGTSLTIQCQVDSQVTMMFWYRQQPGQSLTLIATANQGSEATYESGFVIDKFPISRPNLTFSTLTVSNMSPEDSSIYLCSVEVVGETLYGYTFGSGTRLTVV.

The V gene is TRBV9, the J gene TRBJ2-7, with TRBD1 matching over 8 bases. V lost 2 bases to trimming and J lost 2 bases; unmatched junction nucleotides: 6. The CDR3 extends over 15 amino acids. CDR1 is SGDLS, CDR2 YYNGEE, per germline. The CDR3 DNA is TGTGCCAGCAGCGTTACACCGGGACAGGCCTACGAGCAGTACTTC. The encoded protein is CASSVTPGQAYEQYF.

This clonotype has a count of ten or more. The rearrangement links TRBV6-5 to TRBJ2-7; TRBD1 agrees at 7 bases. CDR3 length equals 14 residues. V lost 4 bases to trimming and J lost 3 bases; unmatched junction nucleotides: 6. Germline loops: CDR1 MNHEY, CDR2 SVGAGI. The CDR3 loop is CASSLYRGDYEQYF. The CDR3 coding sequence is TGTGCCAGCAGTTTATACAGGGGAGACTACGAGCAGTACTTC.